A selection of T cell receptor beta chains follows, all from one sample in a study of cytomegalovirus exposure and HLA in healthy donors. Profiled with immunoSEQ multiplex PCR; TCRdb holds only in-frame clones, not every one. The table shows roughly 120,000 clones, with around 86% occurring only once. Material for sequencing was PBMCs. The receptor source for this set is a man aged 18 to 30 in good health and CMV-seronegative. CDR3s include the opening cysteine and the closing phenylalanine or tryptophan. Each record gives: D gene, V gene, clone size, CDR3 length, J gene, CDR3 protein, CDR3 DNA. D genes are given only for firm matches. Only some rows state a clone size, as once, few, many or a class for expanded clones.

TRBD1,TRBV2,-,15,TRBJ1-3,CASSDLGTGGHTIYF,TGTGCCAGCAGTGATCTCGGGACAGGGGGACACACCATATATTTT
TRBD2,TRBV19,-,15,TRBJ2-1,CASSSAGGGLNEQFF,TGTGCCAGTAGTTCGGCGGGAGGGGGACTCAATGAGCAGTTCTTC
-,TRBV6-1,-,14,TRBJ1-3,CASITNRAGNTIYF,TGTGCCAGCATCACTAACAGGGCTGGAAACACCATATATTTT
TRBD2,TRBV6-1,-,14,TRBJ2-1,CASIIAGGQDEQFF,TGTGCCAGCATTATAGCGGGGGGGCAGGATGAGCAGTTCTTC
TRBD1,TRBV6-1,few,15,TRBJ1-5,CASSGTGGKNQPQHF,TGTGCCAGCAGTGGCACAGGGGGCAAGAATCAGCCCCAGCATTTT
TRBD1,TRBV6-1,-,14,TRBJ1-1,CASHWTGVNTEAFF,TGTGCCAGCCATTGGACAGGGGTCAACACTGAAGCTTTCTTT
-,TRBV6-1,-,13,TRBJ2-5,CASRQTNAETQYF,TGTGCCAGCCGACAGACCAACGCGGAGACCCAGTACTTC
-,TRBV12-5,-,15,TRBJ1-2,CASGLPHTGRRGYTF,TGTGCTAGTGGTTTGCCTCATACAGGGCGGAGAGGCTACACCTTC
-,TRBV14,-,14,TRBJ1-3,CASTLVGSGNTIYF,TGTGCCAGCACATTGGTCGGCTCTGGAAACACCATATATTTT
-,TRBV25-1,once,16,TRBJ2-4,CASSEFGPLAKNIQYF,TGTGCCAGCAGTGAATTTGGGCCTCTTGCCAAAAACATTCAGTACTTC
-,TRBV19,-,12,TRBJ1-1,CASSSRTAEAFF,TGTGCCAGTAGTAGCCGGACAGCAGAAGCTTTCTTT
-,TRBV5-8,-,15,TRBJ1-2,CASSLVGPGYYGYTF,TGTGCCAGCAGCTTGGTGGGGCCCGGGTACTATGGCTACACCTTC
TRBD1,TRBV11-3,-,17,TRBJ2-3,CASSLSLSQGATDTQYF,TGTGCCAGCAGCTTAAGTTTATCGCAGGGGGCCACAGATACGCAGTATTTT
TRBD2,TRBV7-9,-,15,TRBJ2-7,CASRFTSGRADEQYF,TGTGCCAGCAGGTTCACTAGCGGGAGGGCCGACGAGCAGTACTTC
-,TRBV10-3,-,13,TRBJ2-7,CAIRGRESYEQYF,TGTGCCATCAGGGGCAGGGAATCCTACGAGCAGTACTTC
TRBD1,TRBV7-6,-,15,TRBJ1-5,CASSRGTGDAQPQHF,TGTGCCAGCAGCCGGGGGACAGGGGATGCTCAGCCCCAGCATTTT
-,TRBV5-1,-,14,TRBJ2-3,CASSPRGSTDTQYF,TGCGCCAGCAGCCCCCGGGGTAGCACAGATACGCAGTATTTT
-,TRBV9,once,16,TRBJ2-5,CASSSRPSSRRETQYF,TGTGCCAGCAGCTCACGTCCTAGCTCAAGGCGGGAGACCCAGTACTTC
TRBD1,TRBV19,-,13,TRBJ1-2,CASSISTGGRYTF,TGTGCCAGTAGTATAAGTACAGGGGGCCGCTACACCTTC
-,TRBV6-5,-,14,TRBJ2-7,CATTTREGSYEQYF,TGTGCCACCACCACTCGGGAAGGAAGCTACGAGCAGTACTTC
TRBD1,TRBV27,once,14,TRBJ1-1,CASSQDRLNTEAFF,TGTGCCAGCAGTCAGGACAGGCTCAACACTGAAGCTTTCTTT
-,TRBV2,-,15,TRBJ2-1,CASSVDSQPYNEQFF,TGTGCCAGCAGTGTTGACAGCCAGCCTTACAATGAGCAGTTCTTC
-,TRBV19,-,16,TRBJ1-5,CASRDLQAYSNQPQHF,TGTGCCAGTAGGGATTTACAAGCGTATAGCAATCAGCCCCAGCATTTT
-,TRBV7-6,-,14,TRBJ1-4,CASSPGQRGEKLFF,TGTGCCAGCAGCCCGGGACAAAGGGGCGAAAAACTGTTTTTT
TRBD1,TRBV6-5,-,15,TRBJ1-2,CASSSLDRALEGYTF,TGTGCCAGCAGTTCCTTAGACAGGGCATTGGAAGGCTACACCTTC
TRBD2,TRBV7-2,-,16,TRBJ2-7,CASSVTGEGPNYEQYF,TGTGCCAGCAGCGTTACGGGGGAGGGACCTAACTACGAGCAGTACTTC
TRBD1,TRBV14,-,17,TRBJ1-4,CASSQIFGQATNEKLFF,TGTGCCAGCAGCCAAATTTTTGGACAGGCAACTAATGAAAAACTGTTTTTT
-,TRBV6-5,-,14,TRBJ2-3,CASSYKTGEDTQYF,TGTGCCAGCAGTTACAAGACAGGCGAGGATACGCAGTATTTT
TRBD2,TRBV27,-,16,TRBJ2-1,CASSMYSGSSYNEQFF,TGTGCCAGCAGTATGTATAGCGGGAGCTCCTACAATGAGCAGTTCTTC
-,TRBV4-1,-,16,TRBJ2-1,CASSQERASSYNEQFF,TGCGCCAGCAGCCAAGAGCGGGCGAGCTCCTACAATGAGCAGTTCTTC
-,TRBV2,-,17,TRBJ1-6,CASSEDVGDSYNSPLHF,TGTGCCAGCAGTGAGGATGTAGGGGACTCTTATAATTCACCCCTCCACTTT
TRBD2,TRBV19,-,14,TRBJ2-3,CASMMGGSSDTQYF,TGTGCCAGTATGATGGGCGGGAGCTCAGATACGCAGTATTTT
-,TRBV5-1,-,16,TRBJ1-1,CASSLVLAGQNTEAFF,TGCGCCAGCAGCTTGGTACTTGCGGGGCAGAACACTGAAGCTTTCTTT
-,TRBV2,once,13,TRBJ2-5,CASSETNQETQYF,TGTGCCAGCAGTGAAACTAACCAAGAGACCCAGTACTTC
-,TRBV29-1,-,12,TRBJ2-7,CSVRRAGYEQYF,TGCAGCGTCAGACGGGCGGGGTACGAGCAGTACTTC
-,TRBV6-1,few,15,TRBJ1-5,CASSEWGERNQPQHF,TGTGCCAGCAGTGAGTGGGGGGAAAGGAATCAGCCCCAGCATTTT
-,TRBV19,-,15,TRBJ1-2,CASSGPRRDNYGYTF,TGTGCCAGTAGTGGTCCTCGACGGGATAACTATGGCTACACCTTC
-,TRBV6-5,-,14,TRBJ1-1,CASSRTAKNTEAFF,TGTGCCAGCAGTCGGACAGCTAAGAACACTGAAGCTTTCTTT
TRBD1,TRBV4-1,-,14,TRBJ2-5,CASSPWDREETQYF,TGCGCCAGCAGCCCATGGGACAGGGAAGAGACCCAGTACTTC
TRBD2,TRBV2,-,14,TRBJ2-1,CASSDGLGVNEQFF,TGTGCCAGCAGTGATGGACTAGGAGTGAATGAGCAGTTCTTC
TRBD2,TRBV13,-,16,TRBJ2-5,CASSSWTSGEVGTQYF,TGTGCCAGCAGCTCATGGACTAGCGGGGAGGTAGGGACCCAGTACTTC
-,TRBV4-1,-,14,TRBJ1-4,CASSQDLRGEKLFF,TGCGCCAGCAGCCAAGATCTTAGAGGGGAAAAACTGTTTTTT
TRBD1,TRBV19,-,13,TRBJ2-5,CASTRQGGETQYF,TGTGCCAGTACTCGACAGGGGGGAGAGACCCAGTACTTC
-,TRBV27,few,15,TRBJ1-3,CASSSPGPRSGTIYF,TGTGCCAGCAGTTCACCGGGCCCCCGGAGCGGCACCATATATTTT
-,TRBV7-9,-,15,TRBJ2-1,CASSSVPSSYNEQFF,TGTGCCAGCAGCTCAGTTCCCAGCTCCTACAATGAGCAGTTCTTC
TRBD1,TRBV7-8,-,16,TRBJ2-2,CASSPGTGGNTGELFF,TGTGCCAGCAGCCCCGGGACAGGGGGAAACACCGGGGAGCTGTTTTTT
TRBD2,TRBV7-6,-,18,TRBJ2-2,CASSLGLASGGGTGELFF,TGTGCCAGCAGCTTAGGCTTAGCATCGGGCGGGGGCACCGGGGAGCTGTTTTTT